The T cell receptor beta chain described here comes from a study of T cell changes during pregnancy in multiple sclerosis. Data came from immunoSEQ multiplex PCR; TCRdb stores just in-frame clones and leaves some out. The sample lists about 72,000 clones, roughly nine tenths occurring once. Per the germline V gene, CDR1 is SGHTA and CDR2 is FQGNSA. This CDR3 contains 14 residues. The ends were cut back, 4 bases at V and 1 base at J, with 10 bases in the middle. The material sequenced was peripheral blood, taken in the third trimester of pregnancy. This TCR derives from a female donor in good health, enrolled as a control in a pregnancy study. The chain has TRBV7-2 and TRBJ1-1, with a possible D match to TRBD1 (5 bases). Written as DNA, the CDR3 is TGTGCCAGCAGCTACAACACAGGGAACACTGAAGCTTTCTTT. Amino acid sequence: CASSYNTGNTEAFF.